This note documents a single T cell receptor (beta chain) sequence. No antigen is known for it. Next came a second PCR, run for about 6 to 11 cycles, which used a sample-barcoded 5' primer along with a J-beta primer mix. Tagging of each cDNA molecule was performed by a template-switch adaptor with 12 random nucleotides. One entry per CDR3 protein, called by TCRdb with MiXCR from the 5' RACE reads. The table includes more than 800,000 distinct CDR3 sequences, around 30% detected once. Extraction of total RNA produced a minimum of 6 micrograms from each sample. These data originate in a study of blood T cells in healthy people across ages. Points from the study as a whole: Possibly, changes in expanded clonotypes were confounded because donor CMV status was unknown.

The sequence was collected from an elderly woman in good health. Material: blood.

The CDR3 region is CASSWSARGRTYTEAFF. DNA for the CDR3: TGTGCCAGCAGCTGGTCGGCGAGGGGCCGAACCTACACTGAAGCTTTCTTT. J is TRBJ1-1 and V is TRBV11-2; D possibly corresponds to TRBD1 (5 bases). This CDR3 comprises 17 residues. Germline V gene sequence: CDR1 SGHAT, CDR2 FQNNGV. Trimming took 4 bases from V and 3 from J, leaving 21 bases between them. Together with reference TRBV11-2 and TRBJ1-1, the CDR3 gives the full variable domain: EAGVAQSPRYKIIEKRQSVAFWCNPISGHATLYWYQQILGQGPKLLIQFQNNGVVDDSQLPKDRFSAERLKGVDSTLKIQPAKLEDSAVYLCASSWSARGRTYTEAFFGQGTRLTVV.